This TCR beta chain was identified in a study of blood T cell repertoires in COVID-19. Looking at the study overall: Sample material is recorded as cDNA or gDNA derived from T cells, B-cell-depleted T cells, or PBMCs.

The table came from immunoSEQ multiplex PCR; TCRdb's copy has only in-frame clones and leaves some out. The sample includes under 85,000 clones, around 91% of them seen just once. Per germline, CDR1 MNHEY and CDR2 SVGEGT. The junction had 3 bases not matched to a gene; V was cut back by 5 bases and J by 5 bases. The CDR3 runs 13 residues. Sample: peripheral blood. The clonotype originates from a man aged 70-80 years with active or convalescent COVID-19. The chain combines TRBV6-2 or TRBV6-3 with TRBJ2-3; 8 bases line up with TRBD1. For the CDR3, the DNA is TGTGCCAGCAGTGACAGGGGCTTAGATACGCAGTATTTT. Amino acids: CASSDRGLDTQYF.